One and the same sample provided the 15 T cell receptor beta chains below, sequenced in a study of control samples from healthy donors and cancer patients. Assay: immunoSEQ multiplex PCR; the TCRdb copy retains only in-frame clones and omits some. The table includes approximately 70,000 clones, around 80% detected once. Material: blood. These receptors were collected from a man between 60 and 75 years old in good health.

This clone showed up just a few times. The CDR3 spells CASSQDLNSPHTDTQYF. Written as DNA, the CDR3 is TGCGCCAGCAGCCAAGATTTAAATAGTCCACACACAGATACGCAGTATTTT. The J gene is TRBJ2-3, the V gene TRBV4-1; D is ambiguous. V lost 0 bases and J 2 bases, leaving 15 bases between the germline ends. Germline values: CDR1 MGHRA, CDR2 YSYEKL. The CDR3 runs 17 residues.

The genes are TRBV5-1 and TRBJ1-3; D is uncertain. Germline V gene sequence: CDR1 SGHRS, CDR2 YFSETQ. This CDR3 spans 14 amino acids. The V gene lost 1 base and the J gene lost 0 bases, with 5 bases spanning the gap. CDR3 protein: CASSLIGSGNTIYF. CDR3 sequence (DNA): TGCGCCAGCAGCTTGATAGGCTCTGGAAACACCATATATTTT.

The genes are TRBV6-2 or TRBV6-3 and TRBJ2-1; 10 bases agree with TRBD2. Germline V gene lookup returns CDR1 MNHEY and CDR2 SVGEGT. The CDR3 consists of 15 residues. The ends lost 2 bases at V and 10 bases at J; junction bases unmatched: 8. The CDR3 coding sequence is TGTGCCAGCAGTTACAATCTAGCGGGAGTTCAGGAGCAGTTCTTC. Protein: CASSYNLAGVQEQFF.

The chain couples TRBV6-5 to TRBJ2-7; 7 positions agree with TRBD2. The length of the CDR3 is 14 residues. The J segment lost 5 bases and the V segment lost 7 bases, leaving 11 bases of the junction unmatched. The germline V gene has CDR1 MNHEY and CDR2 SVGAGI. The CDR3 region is CASTSGGLGHEQYF. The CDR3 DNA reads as TGTGCCAGCACCTCCGGAGGACTAGGACACGAGCAGTACTTC.

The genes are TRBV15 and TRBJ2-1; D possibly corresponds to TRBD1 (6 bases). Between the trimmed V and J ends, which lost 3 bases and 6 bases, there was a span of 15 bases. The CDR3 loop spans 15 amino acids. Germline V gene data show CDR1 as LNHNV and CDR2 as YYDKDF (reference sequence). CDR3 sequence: CATSRTGSRGNEQFF. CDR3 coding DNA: TGTGCCACCAGCAGGACAGGATCCCGGGGCAATGAGCAGTTCTTC.

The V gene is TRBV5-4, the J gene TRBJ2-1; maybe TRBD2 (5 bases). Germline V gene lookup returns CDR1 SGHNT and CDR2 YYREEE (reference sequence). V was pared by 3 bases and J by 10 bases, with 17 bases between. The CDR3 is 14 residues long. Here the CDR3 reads CASSSLTDLGEQFF. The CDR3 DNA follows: TGTGCCAGCAGCTCCCTGACGGACTTAGGGGAGCAGTTCTTC.

CDR3 bases: TGTGCCAGCAGCCCCGGGACAGGGAACCGCGAGCAGTACTTC. Its protein is CASSPGTGNREQYF. This sequence joins TRBV11-1 and TRBJ2-7; 9 bases are shared with TRBD1. Germline V gives CDR1 SGHAT, CDR2 FQDESV (reference sequence). The CDR3 totals 14 residues. The trim removed 5 bases at V and 6 bases at J, leaving 8 bases unmatched.

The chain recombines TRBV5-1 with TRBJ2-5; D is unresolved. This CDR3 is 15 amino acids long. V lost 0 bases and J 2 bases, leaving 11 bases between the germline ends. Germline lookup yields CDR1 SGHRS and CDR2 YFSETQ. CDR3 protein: CASSLGNPSQETQYF. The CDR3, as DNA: TGCGCCAGCAGCTTGGGGAACCCATCACAAGAGACCCAGTACTTC.

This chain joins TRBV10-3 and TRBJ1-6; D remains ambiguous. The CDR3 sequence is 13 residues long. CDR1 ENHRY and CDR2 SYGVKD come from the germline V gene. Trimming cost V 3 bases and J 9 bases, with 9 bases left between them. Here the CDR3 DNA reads TGTGCCATCAGTGACGGGGATTTTTCACCCCTCCACTTT. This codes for CAISDGDFSPLHF.

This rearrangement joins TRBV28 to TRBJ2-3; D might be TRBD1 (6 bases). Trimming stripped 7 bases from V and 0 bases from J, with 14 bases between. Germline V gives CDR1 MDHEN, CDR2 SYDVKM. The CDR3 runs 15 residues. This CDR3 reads CASKTGTTSTDTQYF. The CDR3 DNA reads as TGTGCCAGCAAAACCGGGACAACTAGCACAGATACGCAGTATTTT.

The CDR3 sequence is CASSLDGTSNQPQHF. DNA of the CDR3: TGCGCCAGCAGCTTGGACGGGACTAGCAATCAGCCCCAGCATTTT. V gene TRBV5-1 combines with J gene TRBJ1-5, with D possibly being TRBD1 (5 bases). V lost 0 bases and J 0 bases, leaving 7 bases between the germline ends. The CDR3 spans 15 residues. Looked up from germline, CDR1 is SGHRS and CDR2 is YFSETQ.

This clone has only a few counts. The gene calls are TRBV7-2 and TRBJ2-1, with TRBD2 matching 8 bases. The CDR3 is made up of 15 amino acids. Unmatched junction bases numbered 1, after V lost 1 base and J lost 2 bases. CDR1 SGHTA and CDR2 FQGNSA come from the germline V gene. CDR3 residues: CASSLELAAYNEQFF. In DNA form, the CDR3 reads TGTGCCAGCAGCTTAGAACTAGCGGCCTACAATGAGCAGTTCTTC.

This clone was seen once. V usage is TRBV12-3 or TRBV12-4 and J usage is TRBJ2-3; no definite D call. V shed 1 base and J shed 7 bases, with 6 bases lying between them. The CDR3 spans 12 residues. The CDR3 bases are TGTGCCAGCAGTTTAGATGGCTATACGCAGTATTTT. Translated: CASSLDGYTQYF.

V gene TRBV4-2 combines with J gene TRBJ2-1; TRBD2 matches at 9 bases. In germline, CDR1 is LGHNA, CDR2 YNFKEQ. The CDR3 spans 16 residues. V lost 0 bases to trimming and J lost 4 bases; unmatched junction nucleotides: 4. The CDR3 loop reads CASSQEAGGRYNEQFF. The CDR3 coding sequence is TGTGCCAGCAGCCAAGAGGCGGGAGGGAGATACAATGAGCAGTTCTTC.

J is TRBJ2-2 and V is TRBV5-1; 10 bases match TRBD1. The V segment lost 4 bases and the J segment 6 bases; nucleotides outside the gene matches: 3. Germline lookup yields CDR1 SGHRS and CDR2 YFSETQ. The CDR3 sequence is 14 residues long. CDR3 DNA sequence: TGCGCCAGCAGCCCCGGGACAGGGGCCGGGGAGCTGTTTTTT. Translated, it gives CASSPGTGAGELFF.